This TCR beta chain comes out of a study of radiotherapy plus CTLA-4 blockade in lung cancer. Overall study context: Among patients, roughly 18% showed objective responses, and 30% to 35% had disease control.

Sequenced by immunoSEQ multiplex PCR; TCRdb stores in-frame clones only, minus some. Of tens of thousands of clones listed, about four fifths were seen once; the top ten hold approximately 15%. The study gave focal radiation plus ipilimumab CTLA-4 blockade to patients with chemo-refractory metastatic non-small-cell lung cancer. Germline V gives CDR1 KGHSH, CDR2 LQKENI. This CDR3 is 14 amino acids long. V was pared by 5 bases and J by 5 bases, with 15 bases between. Sequences were derived from peripheral blood, sampled from a patient treated with radiotherapy plus ipilimumab. The source is a human donor with non-small cell lung cancer that progressed on radiotherapy plus ipilimumab. The chain links TRBV18 to TRBJ1-1, with D possibly matching TRBD1 (6 bases). This chain's CDR3 is CASSAHRDGTEAFF. CDR3 nucleotides: TGTGCCAGCTCAGCGCACAGGGATGGAACTGAAGCTTTCTTT.